The present T cell receptor (beta chain) was sequenced within a study of cytomegalovirus exposure and HLA in healthy donors. Study context: Of a few hundred genotyped donors, more than 65% grouped in the Caucasian-associated ancestry cluster.

In its sample, this clone was seen once. In the PCR, 60 Vbeta and 13 Jbeta primers were used. Methods used by the authors: An analysis that came later counted 73 million or so unique TCR beta chains, approximately 11 million shared. TCRdb's table, derived via immunoSEQ multiplex PCR, lists solely in-frame clones and lacks some. V and J calls and clone size come straight from that table; D and trimming were deduced from the DNA. The sample has 130,000 or so clones; more than 70% are singletons. The CDR3 extends over 12 amino acids. The trim removed 4 bases at V and 7 bases at J, leaving 6 bases unmatched. Germline V lookup: CDR1 SQVTM, CDR2 ANQGSEA.

The clonotype originates from a man aged 45-65 years in good health and CMV-seropositive. Material for sequencing was PBMCs. J is TRBJ1-2 and V is TRBV29-1; 7 positions match TRBD1. The CDR3 here is CSVARGQIGYTF. CDR3 coding DNA: TGCAGCGTTGCGAGGGGGCAGATTGGCTACACCTTC.